Presented here are 26 T cell receptor beta chains from one specimen sequenced in a study of cytotoxic CD8 clonotypes in ibrutinib-treated CLL. Some clones are missing from TCRdb's copy, which holds only in-frame ones; the method was immunoSEQ multiplex PCR. In the table there are 110,000 to 150,000 clones, about 78% of which are singletons. The source material was PBMCs, sampled after 24 months of ibrutinib treatment. Receptors were obtained from a human donor with chronic lymphocytic leukemia.

The chain recombines TRBV5-1 with TRBJ1-2; TRBD1 agrees at 7 bases. The CDR3 contains 14 residues. V gave up 4 bases and J gave up 4 bases; unmatched junction bases: 7. Germline CDR1 and CDR2: SGHRS and YFSETQ. The CDR3 spells CASSLRQGSYGYTF. The DNA of the CDR3 is TGCGCCAGCAGCCTAAGACAGGGATCCTATGGCTACACCTTC.

This clone was observed many times. The chain recombines TRBV19 with TRBJ1-6; the D is unclear. The CDR3 is 15 residues long. Germline assignment: CDR1 LNHDA and CDR2 SQIVND (reference sequence). Trimming took 3 bases from V and 10 from J, leaving 16 bases between them. The CDR3 DNA reads as TGTGCCAGTAGTATGAATCCGGGTCTTGGGTCACCCCTCCACTTT. Translation: CASSMNPGLGSPLHF.

This clone was observed a handful of times. This chain joins TRBV27 and TRBJ2-3, with 9 bases aligning to TRBD2. Unmatched junction bases numbered 9, after V lost 5 bases and J lost 6 bases. This CDR3 region has 15 residues. Looked up from germline, CDR1 is MNHEY and CDR2 is SMNVEV (reference sequence). CDR3: CASSPRAAGGDTQYF. The CDR3 nucleotides are TGTGCCAGCAGTCCGCGGGCCGCGGGGGGGGATACGCAGTATTTT.

The chain carries TRBV2 and TRBJ1-2; 7 nucleotides line up with TRBD1. The CDR3 has 14 residues. Germline CDR1 reads SNHLY; CDR2 reads FYNNEI. The V segment lost 2 bases and the J segment 3 bases; nucleotides outside the gene matches: 3. CDR3: CASSEPTGYYGYTF. The CDR3 region has the DNA TGTGCCAGCAGTGAACCGACAGGGTACTATGGCTACACCTTC.

The genes are TRBV10-3 and TRBJ2-2, with TRBD2 identical over 10 bases. This CDR3 region has 18 residues. Trimming took 10 bases from V and 2 from J; bases not matched to a gene: 16. The germline CDR1 and CDR2 sequences are ENHRY and SYGVKD. The CDR3 DNA sequence: TGTGCCACCTCAGCCCTAGCGGGAGTTTTGGGAAACACCGGGGAGCTGTTTTTT. Translating gives CATSALAGVLGNTGELFF.

This sequence joins TRBV10-3 and TRBJ2-1; 11 bases are a match to TRBD2. Germline lookup yields CDR1 ENHRY and CDR2 SYGVKD. The CDR3 sequence is 19 residues long. The junction had 16 bases not matched to a gene; V was cut back by 4 bases and J by 5 bases. The CDR3 nucleotides read TGTGCCATCAGTGGGCCAACTAGCGGGGGTGTTCCCACCGACAATGAGCAGTTCTTC. It translates to CAISGPTSGGVPTDNEQFF.

The V gene is TRBV28, the J gene TRBJ2-3; 8 nucleotides line up with TRBD2. V dropped 8 bases and J dropped 4; count of bases not matched to a gene: 11. This CDR3 is built from 15 residues. Germline V gives CDR1 MDHEN, CDR2 SYDVKM. This CDR3 is CASPPGGREADTQYF. For the CDR3, the DNA is TGTGCCAGCCCCCCCGGGGGGCGGGAGGCAGATACGCAGTATTTT.

The chain uses TRBV4-1 and TRBJ2-7, with D maybe TRBD1 (5 bases). Germline CDR1 and CDR2: MGHRA and YSYEKL. With 0 bases removed from V and 6 bases from J, the gap between germline ends came to 15 bases. The CDR3 sequence is 15 residues long. The CDR3: CASSQDLGAPGEQYF. CDR3 DNA sequence: TGCGCCAGCAGCCAAGATCTTGGGGCGCCCGGCGAGCAGTACTTC.

The CDR3, as DNA: TGTGCCAGCAGCCACCGGGACACCTATCAGCCCCAGCATTTT. Encoded protein: CASSHRDTYQPQHF. The chain combines TRBV6-5 with TRBJ1-5; D perhaps matches TRBD1 (6 bases). V lost 6 bases, J lost 5 bases, and 14 bases lay in between. Germline V gene lookup returns CDR1 MNHEY and CDR2 SVGAGI. The CDR3 covers 14 residues.

V usage is TRBV28 and J usage is TRBJ2-3; TRBD2 aligns across 7 bases. Germline V CDR1 and CDR2: MDHEN, SYDVKM. The CDR3 has 17 residues. V was clipped by 5 bases and J by 0 bases; unmatched bases: 11. CDR3 sequence (DNA): TGTGCCAGCAGTCCCGCCGTGGGTAGCGGGAGCACAGATACGCAGTATTTT. Translated, it gives CASSPAVGSGSTDTQYF.

The chain has TRBV7-8 and TRBJ2-7; TRBD2 matches 12 bases. CDR3 length: 15 amino acids. Germline CDR1 SGHVS, CDR2 FQNEAQ. V lost 1 base and J lost 3; bases outside the gene matches: 1. CDR3 protein: CASSLGLAGVYEQYF. CDR3 DNA: TGTGCCAGCAGCTTAGGACTAGCGGGAGTCTACGAGCAGTACTTC.

This chain connects TRBV30 to TRBJ2-2; the D gene is possibly TRBD2 (5 bases). V dropped 4 bases and J dropped 7 bases, with 13 bases sitting between them. The CDR3 is made up of 13 amino acids. Germline CDR1 and CDR2: GTSNPN and SVGIG (reference sequence). CDR3 region: CAWMGLRGGELFF. The CDR3, as DNA: TGTGCCTGGATGGGCCTCCGGGGCGGGGAGCTGTTTTTT.

The V and J genes are TRBV7-8 and TRBJ1-5, with D perhaps matching TRBD1 (5 bases). This CDR3 is 14 amino acids long. The germline CDR1 and CDR2 sequences are SGHVS and FQNEAQ. Trimming cost V 6 bases and J 5 bases, with 14 bases left between them. CDR3 in DNA: TGTGCCAGCAGGGGGGGGTATTTGGATCAGCCCCAGCATTTT. Translation gives CASRGGYLDQPQHF.

This clone came up once. One end of the junction is discordant with germline, which a read error may explain. This chain links TRBV5-4 with TRBJ1-1; D is unclear. The CDR3 has 11 residues. Germline V CDR1 and CDR2: SGHNT, YYREEE (reference sequence). The CDR3 region is CASSLGANNIF. The CDR3, as DNA: TGTGCCAGCAGCTTGGGCGCCAACAACATATTT.

J is TRBJ1-1 and V is TRBV5-1, with no clear D. Germline loops: CDR1 SGHRS, CDR2 YFSETQ. Trimming took 4 bases from V and 6 from J, leaving 13 bases between them. The CDR3 covers 13 residues. The CDR3 here is CASSATPAAEAFF. Here the CDR3 DNA reads TGCGCCAGCAGCGCTACTCCGGCGGCTGAAGCTTTCTTT.

The chain combines TRBV4-2 with TRBJ2-6; 7 nucleotides line up with TRBD2. CDR1 and CDR2 (germline): LGHNA, YNFKEQ. The CDR3 is 17 amino acids. J gave up 4 bases and V 4 bases, and 10 bases lay outside the gene matches. The CDR3 sequence is CASSPAGDSSGANVLTF. The CDR3 region has the DNA TGTGCCAGCAGCCCGGCGGGAGACAGTTCCGGGGCCAACGTCCTGACTTTC.

The V call is TRBV11-3, the J call TRBJ2-1; D not certain. The CDR3 covers 13 residues. Germline V lookup: CDR1 SGHNT, CDR2 YENEEA. The V end was cut by 0 bases, the J end by 4 bases, with 4 bases between. In DNA, the CDR3 is TGTGCCAGCAGCTTAGAGGGGTACAATGAGCAGTTCTTC. As protein: CASSLEGYNEQFF.

This clone was found a few times. The sample holds other DNA sequences that translate to the same CDR3. The chain is built from TRBV28 and TRBJ1-2, with D perhaps matching TRBD1 (5 bases). Trimming removed 3 bases from V and 4 bases from J, with 9 bases in between. The CDR3 loop spans 13 amino acids. Germline lookup yields CDR1 MDHEN and CDR2 SYDVKM. The CDR3 loop is CASSFGGGYGYTF. CDR3 in DNA: TGTGCCAGCAGTTTTGGGGGTGGCTATGGCTACACCTTC.

The J gene is TRBJ1-4, the V gene TRBV28, with D unresolved. The V end lost 4 bases, the J end lost 7 bases, and 10 bases lay between the germline ends. CDR3 length: 13 residues. CDR1 is MDHEN, CDR2 SYDVKM, per germline. The CDR3: CASSSVAAEKLFF. The CDR3 DNA reads TGTGCCAGCAGTTCCGTGGCGGCTGAAAAACTGTTTTTT.

The chain combines TRBV7-6 with TRBJ1-1; no definite D call. Germline V gives CDR1 SGHVS, CDR2 FNYEAQ. This CDR3 spans 13 amino acids. V was shortened by 0 bases and J by 3 bases, with 5 bases between the two germline ends. The CDR3 region has the DNA TGTGCCAGCAGCTTAGCTGAGGACACTGAAGCTTTCTTT. It is translated as CASSLAEDTEAFF. Variable domain in full (rest from reference TRBV7-6 and TRBJ1-1): GAGVSQSPRYKVTKRGQDVALRCDPISGHVSLYWYRQALGQGPEFLTYFNYEAQQDKSGLPNDRFSAERPEGSISTLTIQRTEQRDSAMYRCASSLAEDTEAFFGQGTRLTVV.

The chain links TRBV18 to TRBJ2-7, with D perhaps TRBD1 or TRBD2 (5 bases each). Germline V lookup: CDR1 KGHSH, CDR2 LQKENI. V shed 2 bases and J shed 4 bases, with 15 bases lying between them. CDR3 length: 15 amino acids. CDR3 loop: CASSPTRGAMYEQYF. Written as DNA, the CDR3 is TGTGCCAGCTCACCAACCCGGGGCGCGATGTACGAGCAGTACTTC.

The chain has TRBV7-8 and TRBJ1-2; D unresolved. V lost 4 bases and J 2 bases, leaving 14 bases between the germline ends. The CDR3 consists of 15 residues. Germline V gene lookup returns CDR1 SGHVS and CDR2 FQNEAQ. The DNA for the CDR3 is TGTGCCAGCAGCTCAGGCCCTGGGCAGAACTATGGCTACACCTTC. Its protein product is CASSSGPGQNYGYTF.

Only a few counts were recorded for this clone. The rearrangement joins TRBV28 to TRBJ2-1, with 7 bases lining up with TRBD1. CDR3 length: 14 residues. The V gene's germline CDR1 is MDHEN and CDR2 SYDVKM. The V and J ends lost 6 bases and 4 bases, in that order; junction bases with no gene match: 6. CDR3: CASSRDSYYNEQFF. The CDR3 bases are TGTGCCAGCAGCCGGGACAGCTATTACAATGAGCAGTTCTTC.

The V and J genes are TRBV5-1 and TRBJ2-2; D gene uncertain. Per the germline V gene, CDR1 is SGHRS and CDR2 is YFSETQ. V was pared by 0 bases and J by 7 bases, with 7 bases between. The length of the CDR3 is 13 residues. The CDR3 DNA sequence: TGCGCCAGCAGCTTGGTACCGGACGGGGAGCTGTTTTTT. Translation gives CASSLVPDGELFF.

The CDR3 sequence is CASSLVGGTTQMRAQYF. The CDR3 bases are TGTGCCAGCAGCTTAGTTGGTGGGACCACCCAAATGCGGGCGCAGTATTTT. The gene calls are TRBV7-8 and TRBJ2-3, with D possibly called TRBD1 or TRBD2 (5 bases each). Germline V gene sequence: CDR1 SGHVS, CDR2 FQNEAQ. The CDR3 covers 17 residues. The V gene lost 1 base and the J gene lost 10 bases, with 24 bases spanning the gap.

The genes are TRBV18 and TRBJ2-2, with 10 bases aligning to TRBD1. The CDR3 sequence is 18 residues long. Germline CDR1 KGHSH, CDR2 LQKENI. J was trimmed by 5 bases and V by 2 bases; bases with no gene match: 11. CDR3 bases: TGTGCCAGCTCACCATCCCCCTGGTTGGGACAGGGGACCGGGGAGCTGTTTTTT. The encoded protein is CASSPSPWLGQGTGELFF.